The present T cell receptor beta chain was sequenced within a study of blood T cell repertoires in COVID-19. The table came from immunoSEQ multiplex PCR; TCRdb's copy has only in-frame clones and leaves some out. Of 250,000 to 300,000 clones listed, around 84% are singletons. CDR3 size: 15 residues. With 4 bases clipped from V and 4 bases from J, the junction kept 6 bases outside the gene matches. The germline V gene has CDR1 SGHTA and CDR2 FQGNSA. Sequencing was performed on PBMCs or T cells enriched from blood (not recorded which). This sequence originates from a man younger than 35 who had recovered from COVID-19. The chain is built from TRBV7-2 and TRBJ1-4; 7 bases map to TRBD1. The CDR3 region has the DNA TGTGCCAGCAGCTCACCGGGACAGTTTAATGAAAAACTGTTTTTT. Translated: CASSSPGQFNEKLFF.